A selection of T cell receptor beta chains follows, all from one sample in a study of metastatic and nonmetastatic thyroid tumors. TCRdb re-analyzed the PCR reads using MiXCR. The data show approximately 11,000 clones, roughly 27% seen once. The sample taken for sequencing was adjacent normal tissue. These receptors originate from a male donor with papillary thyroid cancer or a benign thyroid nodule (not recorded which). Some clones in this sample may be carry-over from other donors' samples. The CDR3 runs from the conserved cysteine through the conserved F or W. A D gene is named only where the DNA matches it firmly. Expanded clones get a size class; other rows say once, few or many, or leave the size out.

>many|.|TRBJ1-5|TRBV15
TGTGCCACCAGCAGAGAAGGGGCGAGTCAGCCCCAGCATTTT
CATSREGASQPQHF
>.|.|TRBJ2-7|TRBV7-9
TGTGCCAGCAGCTTTACTAGAGAATCCTACGAGCAGTACTTC
CASSFTRESYEQYF
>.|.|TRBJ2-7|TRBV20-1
TGCAGTGCTAGGGTCCCAAAGACCTCCTCCTACGAGCAGTACTTC
CSARVPKTSSYEQYF
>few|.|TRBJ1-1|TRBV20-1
TGCAGTGCTCTAACACCAAACACTGAAGCTTTCTTT
CSALTPNTEAFF
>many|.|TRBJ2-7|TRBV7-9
TGTGCCAGCACCAGTTGGGAAGACGAGCAGTACTTC
CASTSWEDEQYF
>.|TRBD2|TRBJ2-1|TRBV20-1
TGCAGTGCTAGGGGAGAGGCGGGAGTTATAAATGAGCAGTTCTTC
CSARGEAGVINEQFF
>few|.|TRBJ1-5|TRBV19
TGTGCCAGTAGTATAGTGGCAGCTGGACCTCAGCCCCAGCATTTT
CASSIVAAGPQPQHF
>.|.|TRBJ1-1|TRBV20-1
TGCAGTGCTAGAGACGGCTGTCGTACAGTAAACACTGAAGCTTTCTTT
CSARDGCRTVNTEAFF
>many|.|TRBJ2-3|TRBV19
TGTGCCAGTGGGGGGGGACATACAGATACGCAGTATTTT
CASGGGHTDTQYF
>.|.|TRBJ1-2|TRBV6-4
TGTGCCAGCAGTGACTCTGAAAGGTTTGGCGGCTACACCTTC
CASSDSERFGGYTF
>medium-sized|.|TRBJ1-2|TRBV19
TGTGCCAGTAGTTCAGGCAGCCCTCGAGGCTACACCTTC
CASSSGSPRGYTF
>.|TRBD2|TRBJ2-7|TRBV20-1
TGCAGTGCTAGAGAGGTCGGCGGGGGGGCCTACGAGCAGTACTTC
CSAREVGGGAYEQYF
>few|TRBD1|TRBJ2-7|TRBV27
TGTGCCAGCAGTTTATCCCGGACAGGGTCATACGAGCAGTACTTC
CASSLSRTGSYEQYF
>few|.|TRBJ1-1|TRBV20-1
TGCAGTGCTCCCAAGGTGGCCGACCACACTGAAGCTTTCTTT
CSAPKVADHTEAFF
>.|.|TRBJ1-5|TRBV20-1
TGCAGTGCTAGAGTAGGTGATCAGCCCCAGCATTTT
CSARVGDQPQHF
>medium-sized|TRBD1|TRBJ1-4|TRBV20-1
TGCAGTGCTGATGGGACAGGGGATTCAACTAATGAAAAACTGTTTTTT
CSADGTGDSTNEKLFF
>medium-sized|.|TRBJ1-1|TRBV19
TGTGCCAGTATGGCAGGGTTTGGTAACACTGAAGCTTTCTTT
CASMAGFGNTEAFF
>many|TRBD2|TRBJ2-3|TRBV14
TGTGCCAGCAGCCCTGGACTAGAAGATACGCAGTATTTT
CASSPGLEDTQYF
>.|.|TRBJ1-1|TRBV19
TGTGCCAGTAGTACAGGTCAAATGAACACTGAAGCTTTCTTT
CASSTGQMNTEAFF